This T cell receptor (beta chain) comes out of a study of T cell responses to AZD1222 COVID-19 vaccine. The CDR3 runs to 15 residues. After removal of 0 bases from V and 7 bases from J, the junction contained 10 bases not matched to a gene. Germline V gene sequence: CDR1 SGHRS, CDR2 YFSETQ. Produced via immunoSEQ multiplex PCR; TCRdb's table is partial and in-frame only. The table has 130,000 or so clones, around 93% seen once; the top ten hold 0.9% to 1.2%. The sample was peripheral blood, taken on day 0 of AZD1222 vaccination. The gene calls are TRBV5-1 and TRBJ2-7; TRBD1 matches at 7 bases. The sequence was obtained from an adult in good health. In DNA, the CDR3 is TGCGCCAGCAGCTTGGCCAGGCAGGGGGTGAGGGAGCAGTACTTC. It yields the protein CASSLARQGVREQYF.